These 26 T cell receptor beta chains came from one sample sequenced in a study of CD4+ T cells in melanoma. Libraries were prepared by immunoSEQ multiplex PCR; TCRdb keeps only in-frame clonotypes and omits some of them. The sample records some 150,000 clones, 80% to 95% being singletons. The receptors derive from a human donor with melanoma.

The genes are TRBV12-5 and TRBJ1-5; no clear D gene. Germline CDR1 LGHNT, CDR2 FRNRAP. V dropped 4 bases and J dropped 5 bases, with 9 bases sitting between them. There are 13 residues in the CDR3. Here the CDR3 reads CASGSGGDQPQHF. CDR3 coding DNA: TGTGCTAGTGGTTCCGGTGGTGATCAGCCCCAGCATTTT.

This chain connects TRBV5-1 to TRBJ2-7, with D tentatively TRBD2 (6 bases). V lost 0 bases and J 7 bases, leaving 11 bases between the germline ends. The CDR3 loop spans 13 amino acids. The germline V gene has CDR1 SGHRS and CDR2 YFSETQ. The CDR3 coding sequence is TGCGCCAGCAGCTTGGAGATGGGGAGGGAGCAGTACTTC. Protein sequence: CASSLEMGREQYF.

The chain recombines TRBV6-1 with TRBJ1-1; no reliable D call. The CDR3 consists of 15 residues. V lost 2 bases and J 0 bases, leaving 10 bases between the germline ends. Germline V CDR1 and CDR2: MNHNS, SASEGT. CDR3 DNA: TGTGCCAGCAGTGAACCAGGTCACATGAACACTGAAGCTTTCTTT. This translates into CASSEPGHMNTEAFF.

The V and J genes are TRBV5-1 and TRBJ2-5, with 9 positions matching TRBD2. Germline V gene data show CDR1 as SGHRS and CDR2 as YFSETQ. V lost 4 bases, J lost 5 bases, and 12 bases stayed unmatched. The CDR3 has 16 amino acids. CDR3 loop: CASSPPQSGGRETQYF. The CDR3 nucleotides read TGCGCCAGCAGCCCCCCTCAAAGCGGGGGGAGGGAGACCCAGTACTTC.

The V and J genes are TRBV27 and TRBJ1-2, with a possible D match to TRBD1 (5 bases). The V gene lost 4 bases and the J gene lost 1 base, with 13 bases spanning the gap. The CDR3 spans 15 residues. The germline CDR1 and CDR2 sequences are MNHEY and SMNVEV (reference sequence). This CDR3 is CASSSYGGYNYGYTF. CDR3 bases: TGTGCCAGCAGTTCATATGGGGGGTATAACTATGGCTACACCTTC.

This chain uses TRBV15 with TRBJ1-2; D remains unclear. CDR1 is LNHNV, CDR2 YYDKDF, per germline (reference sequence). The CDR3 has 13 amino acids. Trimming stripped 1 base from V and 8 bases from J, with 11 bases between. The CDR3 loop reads CATSRGGGRGYTF. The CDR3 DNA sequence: TGTGCCACCAGCAGAGGGGGAGGGCGCGGCTACACCTTC.

CDR3 sequence: CASSFRQGEDEKLFF. Written as DNA, the CDR3 is TGTGCCAGCAGTTTCCGACAGGGAGAAGATGAAAAACTGTTTTTT. The gene calls are TRBV27 and TRBJ1-4, with 7 bases lining up with TRBD1. CDR3 length: 15 residues. The V gene's germline CDR1 is MNHEY and CDR2 SMNVEV (reference sequence). V dropped 3 bases and J dropped 6; count of bases not matched to a gene: 7.

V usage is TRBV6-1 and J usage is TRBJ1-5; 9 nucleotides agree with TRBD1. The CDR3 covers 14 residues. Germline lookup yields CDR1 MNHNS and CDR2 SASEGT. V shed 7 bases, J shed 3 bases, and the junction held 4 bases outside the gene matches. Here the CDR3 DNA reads TGTGCCAGCACACGGGACAGGGTCAATCAGCCCCAGCATTTT. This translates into CASTRDRVNQPQHF.

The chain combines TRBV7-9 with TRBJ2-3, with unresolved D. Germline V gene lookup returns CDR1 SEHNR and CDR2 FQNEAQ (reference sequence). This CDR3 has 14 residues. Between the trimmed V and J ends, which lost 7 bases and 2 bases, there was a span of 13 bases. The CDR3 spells CASMLVGPTDTQYF. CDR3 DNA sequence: TGTGCCAGCATGCTGGTAGGTCCCACAGATACGCAGTATTTT. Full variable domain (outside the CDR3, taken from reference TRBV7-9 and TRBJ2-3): DTGVSQNPRHKITKRGQNVTFRCDPISEHNRLYWYRQTLGQGPEFLTYFQNEAQLEKSRLLSDRFSAERPKGSFSTLEIQRTEQGDSAMYLCASMLVGPTDTQYFGPGTRLTVL.

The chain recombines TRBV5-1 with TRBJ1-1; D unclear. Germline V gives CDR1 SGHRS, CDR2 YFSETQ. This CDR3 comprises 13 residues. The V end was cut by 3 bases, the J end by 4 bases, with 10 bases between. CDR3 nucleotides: TGCGCCAGCAGCTCTGGTGCTGGCACTGAAGCTTTCTTT. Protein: CASSSGAGTEAFF.

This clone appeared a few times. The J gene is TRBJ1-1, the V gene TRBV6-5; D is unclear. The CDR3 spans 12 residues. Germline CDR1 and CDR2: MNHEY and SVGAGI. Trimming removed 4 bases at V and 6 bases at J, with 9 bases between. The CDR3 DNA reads TGTGCCAGCAGTTCTGGTGGGGCTGAAGCTTTCTTT. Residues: CASSSGGAEAFF.

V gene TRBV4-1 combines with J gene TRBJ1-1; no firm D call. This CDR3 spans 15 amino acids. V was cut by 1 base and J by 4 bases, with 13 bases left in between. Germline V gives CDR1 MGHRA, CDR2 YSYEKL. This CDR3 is CASSQAERVVTEAFF. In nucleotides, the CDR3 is TGCGCCAGCAGCCAAGCGGAGCGGGTTGTCACTGAAGCTTTCTTT.

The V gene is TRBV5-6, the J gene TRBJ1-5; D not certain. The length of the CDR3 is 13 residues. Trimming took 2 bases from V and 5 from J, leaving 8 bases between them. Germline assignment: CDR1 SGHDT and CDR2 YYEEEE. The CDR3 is CASSFGRDQPQHF. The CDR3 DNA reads TGTGCCAGCAGCTTTGGGCGGGATCAGCCCCAGCATTTT. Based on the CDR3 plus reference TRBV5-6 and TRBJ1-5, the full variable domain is DAGVTQSPTHLIKTRGQQVTLRCSPKSGHDTVSWYQQALGQGPQFIFQYYEEEERQRGNFPDRFSGHQFPNYSSELNVNALLLGDSALYLCASSFGRDQPQHFGDGTRLSIL.

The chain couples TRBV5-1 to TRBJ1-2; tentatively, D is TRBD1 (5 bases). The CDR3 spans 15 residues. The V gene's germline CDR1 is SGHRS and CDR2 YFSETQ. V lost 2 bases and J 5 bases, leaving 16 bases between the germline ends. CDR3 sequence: CASSFRGLNGYGYTF. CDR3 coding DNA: TGCGCCAGCAGCTTTAGGGGACTTAACGGATATGGCTACACCTTC.

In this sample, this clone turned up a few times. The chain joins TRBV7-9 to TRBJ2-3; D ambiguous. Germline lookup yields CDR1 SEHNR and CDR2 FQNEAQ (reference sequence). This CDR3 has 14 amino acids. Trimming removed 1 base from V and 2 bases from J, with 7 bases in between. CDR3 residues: CASSLGHYTDTQYF. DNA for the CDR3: TGTGCCAGCAGCTTAGGGCACTACACAGATACGCAGTATTTT.

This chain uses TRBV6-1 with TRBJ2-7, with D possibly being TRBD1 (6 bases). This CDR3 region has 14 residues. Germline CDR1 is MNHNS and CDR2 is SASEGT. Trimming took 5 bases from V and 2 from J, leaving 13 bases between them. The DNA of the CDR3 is TGTGCCAGCAGTTCCGGGACACCCCCCTACGAGCAGTACTTC. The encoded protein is CASSSGTPPYEQYF.

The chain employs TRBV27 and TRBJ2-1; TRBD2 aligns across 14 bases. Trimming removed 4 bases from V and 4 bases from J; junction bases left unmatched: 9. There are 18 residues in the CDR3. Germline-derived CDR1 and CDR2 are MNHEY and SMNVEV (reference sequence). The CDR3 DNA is TGTGCCAGCAGTTCCCGGACTAGCGGGGGGCTGTATTACAATGAGCAGTTCTTC. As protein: CASSSRTSGGLYYNEQFF.

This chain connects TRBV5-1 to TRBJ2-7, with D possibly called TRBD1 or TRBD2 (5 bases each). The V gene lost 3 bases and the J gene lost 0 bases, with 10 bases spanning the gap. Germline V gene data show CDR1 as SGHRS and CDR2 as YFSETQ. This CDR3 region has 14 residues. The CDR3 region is CASSSGTISYEQYF. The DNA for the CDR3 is TGCGCCAGCAGCTCCGGGACCATCTCCTACGAGCAGTACTTC.

CDR3 loop: CASTHGQVIYGYTF. The CDR3, as DNA: TGTGCCAGCACCCACGGACAGGTGATCTATGGCTACACCTTC. The rearrangement links TRBV21-1 to TRBJ1-2; no check of the table's D call, TRBD1, against the DNA was made. TRBV21-1 is listed as a pseudogene. The CDR3 contains 14 residues.

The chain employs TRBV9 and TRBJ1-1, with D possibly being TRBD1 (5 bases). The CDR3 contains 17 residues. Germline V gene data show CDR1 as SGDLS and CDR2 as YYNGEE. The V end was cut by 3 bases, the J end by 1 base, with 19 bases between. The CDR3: CASSAGGGSYSNTEAFF. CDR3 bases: TGTGCCAGCAGCGCAGGCGGGGGGAGCTACTCGAACACTGAAGCTTTCTTT.

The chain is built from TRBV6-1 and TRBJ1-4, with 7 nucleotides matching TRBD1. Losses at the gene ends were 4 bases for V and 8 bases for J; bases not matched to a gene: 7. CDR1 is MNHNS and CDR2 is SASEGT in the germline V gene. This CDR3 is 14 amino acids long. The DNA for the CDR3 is TGTGCCAGCAGTGCAGGGGGAAGTGGGGAAAAACTGTTTTTT. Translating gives CASSAGGSGEKLFF.

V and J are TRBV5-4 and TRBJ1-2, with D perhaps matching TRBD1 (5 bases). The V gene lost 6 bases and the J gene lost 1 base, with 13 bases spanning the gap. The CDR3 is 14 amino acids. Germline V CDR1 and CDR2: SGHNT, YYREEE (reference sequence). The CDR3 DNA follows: TGTGCCAGCACCCTAAGGGGCTTTAACTATGGCTACACCTTC. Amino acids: CASTLRGFNYGYTF.

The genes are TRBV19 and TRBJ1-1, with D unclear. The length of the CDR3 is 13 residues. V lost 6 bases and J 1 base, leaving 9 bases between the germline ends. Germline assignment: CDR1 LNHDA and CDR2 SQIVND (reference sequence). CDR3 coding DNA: TGTGCCAGTAGCAAGACGGAGAACACTGAAGCTTTCTTT. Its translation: CASSKTENTEAFF.

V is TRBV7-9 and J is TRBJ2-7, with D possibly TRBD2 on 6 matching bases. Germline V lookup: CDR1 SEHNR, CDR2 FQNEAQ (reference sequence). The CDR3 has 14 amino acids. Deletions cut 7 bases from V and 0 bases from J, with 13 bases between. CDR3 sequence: CASTGAGSSYEQYF. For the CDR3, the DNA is TGTGCCAGCACCGGCGCGGGAAGCTCCTACGAGCAGTACTTC.

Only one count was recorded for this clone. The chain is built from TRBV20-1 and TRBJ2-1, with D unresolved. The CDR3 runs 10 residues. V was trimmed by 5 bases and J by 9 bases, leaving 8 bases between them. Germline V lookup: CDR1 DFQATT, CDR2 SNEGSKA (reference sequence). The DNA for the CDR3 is TGCAGTGCTGAGACCACTGAGCAGTTCTTC. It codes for CSAETTEQFF.

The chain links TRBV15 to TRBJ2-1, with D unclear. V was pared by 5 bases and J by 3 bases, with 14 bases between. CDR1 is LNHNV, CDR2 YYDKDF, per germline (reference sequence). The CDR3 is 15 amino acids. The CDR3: CATSVQYPVYNEQFF. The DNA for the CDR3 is TGTGCCACCAGCGTTCAGTATCCCGTCTACAATGAGCAGTTCTTC.